Below, 17 T cell receptor beta chains from the same sample are listed, as sequenced in a study of blood T cell repertoires in COVID-19. Only in-frame clones appear in the TCRdb table, and some are missing; sequencing was by immunoSEQ multiplex PCR. The table records under 150,000 clones, about 88% of them present only once. The sequenced material came from peripheral blood. These receptors originate from a woman aged 70-85 years who had recovered from COVID-19.

The V gene is TRBV6-5, the J gene TRBJ2-3; TRBD1 matches 7 bases. The CDR3 totals 15 residues. From germline, CDR1 is MNHEY and CDR2 SVGAGI. Trimming cost V 10 bases and J 2 bases; bases outside gene matches: 12. CDR3: CATHLRDSYTDTQYF. For the CDR3, the DNA is TGTGCCACCCACCTAAGGGACAGCTACACAGATACGCAGTATTTT.

The chain links TRBV6-2 or TRBV6-3 to TRBJ2-3, with D possibly being TRBD1 (6 bases). The CDR3 runs to 13 residues. The V and J ends lost 4 bases and 5 bases respectively, with 10 bases between them. Germline V lookup: CDR1 MNHEY, CDR2 SVGEGT. For the CDR3, the DNA is TGTGCCAGCAGTTCCCCCAGGGGAGATACGCAGTATTTT. Translation gives CASSSPRGDTQYF.

V and J are TRBV7-2 and TRBJ2-7; maybe TRBD2 (6 bases). The CDR3 is 16 amino acids. Looked up from germline, CDR1 is SGHTA and CDR2 is FQGNSA. Trimming pared 5 bases from V and 2 bases from J, leaving 19 bases between. CDR3 sequence (DNA): TGTGCCAGCAGCAGGTACGGGACTCCAACTCCCTACGAGCAGTACTTC. It specifies CASSRYGTPTPYEQYF.

The chain employs TRBV3-1 (or the pseudogene TRBV3-2) and TRBJ1-5; D may be TRBD1 (5 bases). The germline gives CDR1 LGHDT, CDR2 YNNKEL (reference sequence). V lost 4 bases and J 6 bases, leaving 13 bases between the germline ends. CDR3 size: 14 residues. The CDR3 protein is CASSLGRTRQPQHF. CDR3 DNA sequence: TGTGCCAGCAGCCTGGGGCGGACCCGTCAGCCCCAGCATTTT.

J is TRBJ1-2 and V is TRBV30, with D uncertain. The CDR3 has 11 amino acids. V gave up 4 bases and J gave up 4 bases, with 7 bases separating them. Germline V lookup: CDR1 GTSNPN, CDR2 SVGIG (reference sequence). CDR3 coding DNA: TGTGCCTGGAATTCGGGCTATGGCTACACCTTC. The encoded protein is CAWNSGYGYTF.

The chain couples TRBV19 to TRBJ2-1, with D possibly matching TRBD2 (6 bases). Germline V CDR1 and CDR2: LNHDA, SQIVND (reference sequence). Trimming removed 3 bases from V and 5 bases from J, with 17 bases in between. The CDR3 is 16 residues long. DNA of the CDR3: TGTGCCAGTAGTATTGGCCCGAGGGGAGGAGACAATGAGCAGTTCTTC. Translation: CASSIGPRGGDNEQFF. Looking up the rest from reference TRBV19 and TRBJ2-1 gives the full variable domain: DGGITQSPKYLFRKEGQNVTLSCEQNLNHDAMYWYRQDPGQGLRLIYYSQIVNDFQKGDIAEGYSVSREKKESFPLTVTSAQKNPTAFYLCASSIGPRGGDNEQFFGPGTRLTVL.

The chain uses TRBV3-1 (or the pseudogene TRBV3-2) and TRBJ1-6, with TRBD1 matching 7 bases. J gave up 6 bases and V 4 bases, and 12 bases lay outside the gene matches. The CDR3 runs to 17 residues. Germline-derived CDR1 and CDR2 are LGHDT and YNNKEL (reference sequence). The CDR3, as DNA: TGTGCCAGCAGCCCGATTCGGACAGGTCGAAGTAATTCACCCCTCCACTTT. Translated: CASSPIRTGRSNSPLHF.

There are a few counts of this clone. The CDR3 loop is CASSEQGAGAPREQFF. CDR3 DNA: TGTGCCAGCAGTGAGCAGGGGGCGGGGGCGCCTAGGGAGCAGTTCTTC. The V and J genes are TRBV6-1 and TRBJ2-1; the D gene is possibly TRBD1 (8 bases). This CDR3 has 16 amino acids. Per germline, CDR1 MNHNS and CDR2 SASEGT. Trimming cost V 3 bases and J 10 bases, with 22 bases left between them.

For the CDR3, the DNA is TGTGCCAGCACCTCACGGGGGGTGCGGAACACTGAAGCTTTCTTT. Translation: CASTSRGVRNTEAFF. The chain has TRBV3-1 (or the pseudogene TRBV3-2) and TRBJ1-1; D may be TRBD1 (5 bases). V was cut by 7 bases and J by 1 base, with 16 bases left in between. This CDR3 has 15 residues. Per germline, CDR1 LGHDT and CDR2 YNNKEL (reference sequence).

V usage is TRBV9 and J usage is TRBJ2-2; 8 bases map to TRBD2. The CDR3 runs 20 residues. The trim removed 3 bases at V and 4 bases at J, leaving 20 bases unmatched. In germline, CDR1 is SGDLS, CDR2 YYNGEE. CDR3 sequence (DNA): TGTGCCAGCAGCGCGACTTTCGGGAGGGCCCGGGGAAGGGGCACCGGGGAGCTGTTTTTT. Its protein product is CASSATFGRARGRGTGELFF.

The chain is built from TRBV5-1 and TRBJ1-1; D remains unclear. Germline V gene lookup returns CDR1 SGHRS and CDR2 YFSETQ. This CDR3 has 17 amino acids. V lost 1 base and J 3 bases, leaving 19 bases between the germline ends. The CDR3, as DNA: TGCGCCAGCAGCTTGTTGGGCCGCCCGAACGGGGACACTGAAGCTTTCTTT. This encodes CASSLLGRPNGDTEAFF. Looking up the rest from reference TRBV5-1 and TRBJ1-1 gives the full variable domain: KAGVTQTPRYLIKTRGQQVTLSCSPISGHRSVSWYQQTPGQGLQFLFEYFSETQRNKGNFPGRFSGRQFSNSRSEMNVSTLELGDSALYLCASSLLGRPNGDTEAFFGQGTRLTVV.

Only one count was recorded for this clone. The rearrangement links TRBV6-1 to TRBJ1-1; D is undetermined. Trimming removed 3 bases from V and 8 bases from J, with 13 bases in between. This CDR3 region has 13 residues. Per the germline V gene, CDR1 is MNHNS and CDR2 is SASEGT. CDR3 nucleotides: TGTGCCAGCAGTGAGATGCAGGATCTCGAAGCTTTCTTT. Amino acid sequence: CASSEMQDLEAFF.

The J gene is TRBJ2-1, the V gene TRBV7-2; possible D gene TRBD1, 5 bases. This CDR3 region has 14 residues. The V and J ends lost 2 bases and 5 bases respectively, with 10 bases between them. Germline V gives CDR1 SGHTA, CDR2 FQGNSA. The CDR3 DNA sequence: TGTGCCAGCAGCTTACAGGGTCAGAACAATGAGCAGTTCTTC. It specifies CASSLQGQNNEQFF.

This chain uses TRBV18 with TRBJ1-2; 8 positions match TRBD1. With V trimmed by 2 bases and J by 3 bases, 5 bases remained unmatched. The germline V gene has CDR1 KGHSH and CDR2 LQKENI. CDR3 length equals 15 residues. CDR3 sequence reads: CASSPDTGGDYGYTF. The CDR3 coding sequence is TGTGCCAGCTCACCAGATACAGGGGGTGACTATGGCTACACCTTC. Based on the CDR3 plus reference TRBV18 and TRBJ1-2, the full variable domain is NAGVMQNPRHLVRRRGQEARLRCSPMKGHSHVYWYRQLPEEGLKFMVYLQKENIIDESGMPKERFSAEFPKEGPSILRIQQVVRGDSAAYFCASSPDTGGDYGYTFGSGTRLTVV.

The chain joins TRBV6-2 or TRBV6-3 to TRBJ2-1; 7 nucleotides line up with TRBD2. Germline loops: CDR1 MNHEY, CDR2 SVGEGT. The CDR3 is 14 amino acids. Unmatched junction bases numbered 13, after V lost 2 bases and J lost 15 bases. The CDR3 loop reads CASSYLLTSVIPFF. The CDR3, as DNA: TGTGCCAGCAGTTACCTACTTACTAGCGTCATTCCGTTCTTC.

The V call is TRBV10-3, the J call TRBJ1-1; perhaps TRBD1 as D (6 bases). This CDR3 has 13 amino acids. Germline V CDR1 and CDR2: ENHRY, SYGVKD. The V end was cut by 6 bases, the J end by 3 bases, with 11 bases between. CDR3 DNA: TGTGCCATCAGGAAGAAGGGGGACACTGAAGCTTTCTTT. Its protein is CAIRKKGDTEAFF.

V and J are TRBV11-2 and TRBJ2-7, with 7 bases that match TRBD1. V dropped 5 bases and J dropped 3; count of bases not matched to a gene: 10. This CDR3 comprises 15 residues. Germline values: CDR1 SGHAT, CDR2 FQNNGV. CDR3 in DNA: TGTGCCAGCAGCCTCACGGGACAGTCAGTCTACGAGCAGTACTTC. Residues: CASSLTGQSVYEQYF.